The 6 T cell receptor beta chains below come from one sample, sequenced in a study of T-cell reconstitution after alpha-beta-depleted transplantation in children. The library targeted TCRbeta and was prepared with unique molecular identifiers. TCRdb used MiXCR to reprocess the PCR reads, holding one entry per CDR3 protein. The table lists 250,000 to 400,000 distinct CDR3 sequences, more than 20% of them singletons. The starting material was PBMCs, mostly from graft donor cells, obtained 180 days after TCRalphabeta/CD19-depleted stem cell transplant. These receptors were obtained from a male patient between 5 and 17 years old who had a stem cell transplant for acute lymphoblastic leukemia, so the T cells may come from the graft donor.

This clonotype was seen a few times. The V and J genes are TRBV7-9 and TRBJ1-3; the match to TRBD1 covers 8 bases. The germline V gene has CDR1 SEHNR and CDR2 FQNEAQ (reference sequence). The CDR3 has 13 residues. The V segment lost 3 bases and the J segment 6 bases; nucleotides outside the gene matches: 1. CDR3 sequence: CASSLTGANTIYF. CDR3 coding DNA: TGTGCCAGCAGCTTGACAGGGGCAAACACCATATATTTT.

This clonotype was seen just once. V usage is TRBV4-1 and J usage is TRBJ2-5; the match to TRBD2 covers 7 bases. With V trimmed by 1 base and J by 8 bases, 13 bases remained unmatched. The CDR3 spans 16 residues. From germline, CDR1 is MGHRA and CDR2 YSYEKL. CDR3 in DNA: TGCGCCAGCAGCCAAGGGCAGGCGGGGGATGGGGACACCCAGTACTTC. Its protein product is CASSQGQAGDGDTQYF.

The chain links TRBV20-1 to TRBJ2-7; D could derive from TRBD1 or TRBD2 (6 bases each). CDR1 DFQATT and CDR2 SNEGSKA come from the germline V gene (reference sequence). Trimming left V 1 base short and J 4 bases short, with 17 bases between. The CDR3 has 15 residues. The CDR3 DNA sequence: TGCAGTGCTAGAGGGAGGGGGGCGTCAATTTACGAGCAGTACTTC. Translation: CSARGRGASIYEQYF.

The sample holds many counts of this clonotype. The chain joins TRBV5-1 to TRBJ2-1, with D uncertain. From germline, CDR1 is SGHRS and CDR2 YFSETQ. The CDR3 is made up of 14 amino acids. The V gene lost 2 bases and the J gene lost 1 base, with 7 bases spanning the gap. CDR3 coding DNA: TGCGCCAGCAGCTTATTTGGTTCCTACAATGAGCAGTTCTTC. This sequence encodes CASSLFGSYNEQFF. Filled out from reference TRBV5-1 and TRBJ2-1, the complete variable domain reads KAGVTQTPRYLIKTRGQQVTLSCSPISGHRSVSWYQQTPGQGLQFLFEYFSETQRNKGNFPGRFSGRQFSNSRSEMNVSTLELGDSALYLCASSLFGSYNEQFFGPGTRLTVL.

The V call is TRBV6-1, the J call TRBJ1-1; D not certain. The V and J ends lost 5 bases and 11 bases respectively, with 18 bases between them. The CDR3 sequence is 13 residues long. The germline CDR1 and CDR2 sequences are MNHNS and SASEGT. The CDR3 nucleotides read TGTGCCAGCAGTCCGCGCGCGGGCCTGGACGCTTTCTTT. Its translation: CASSPRAGLDAFF.

This clonotype has only a few counts. The gene calls are TRBV20-1 and TRBJ2-5; the match to TRBD2 covers 7 bases. CDR3 length equals 13 residues. CDR1 and CDR2 from the germline V gene are DFQATT and SNEGSKA (reference sequence). V was clipped by 5 bases and J by 4 bases; unmatched bases: 7. The DNA of the CDR3 is TGCAGTGCTTATCTAGCGGACGTAGAGACCCAGTACTTC. Translated: CSAYLADVETQYF.